The 13 T cell receptor beta chains below all came from one sample that was sequenced in a study of brain T cells in children with intractable seizures. Profiling relied on immunoSEQ multiplex PCR, and the TCRdb table lists in-frame clones only, not all of them. The sample has about 340,000 clones, over 85% seen once; the top ten hold around 5%. Time point given: blood from clinic visit 5 months post-surgery; TSC patient then seizure free. The material was peripheral blood, obtained 5 to 6 months after surgery. The receptors derive from a boy in the first two years of life with tuberous sclerosis and intractable seizures.

This clone was counted only a few times. The chain recombines TRBV7-3 with TRBJ1-6; D perhaps matches TRBD1 (5 bases). Germline V CDR1 and CDR2: SGHTA, FQGTGA. The CDR3 consists of 16 residues. V lost 1 base, J lost 8 bases, and 15 bases lay in between. The CDR3 coding sequence is TGTGCCAGCAGCTTAATACCAGGGCTCCCGGATTCACCCCTCCACTTT. Residues: CASSLIPGLPDSPLHF. Full variable domain (outside the CDR3, taken from reference TRBV7-3 and TRBJ1-6): GAGVSQTPSNKVTEKGKYVELRCDPISGHTALYWYRQSLGQGPEFLIYFQGTGAADDSGLPNDRFFAVRPEGSVSTLKIQRTERGDSAVYLCASSLIPGLPDSPLHFGNGTRLTVT.

Here the CDR3 reads CASTSHRGSTDTQYF. The CDR3 DNA sequence: TGTGCCAGCACTTCCCACAGGGGAAGCACAGATACGCAGTATTTT. The chain employs TRBV6-6 and TRBJ2-3; 7 bases line up with TRBD1. Trimming at V came to 7 bases and at J to 0 bases, leaving 7 bases not matched to a gene. CDR1 MNHNY and CDR2 SVGAGI come from the germline V gene (reference sequence). The CDR3 is made up of 15 amino acids.

The rearrangement joins TRBV10-3 to TRBJ2-1, with D unclear. This CDR3 is 16 amino acids long. V lost 5 bases, J lost 2 bases, and 16 bases lay in between. CDR1 is ENHRY, CDR2 SYGVKD, per germline. CDR3: CAISPPSGGAYNEQFF. The CDR3 DNA follows: TGTGCCATCAGTCCTCCTTCCGGCGGCGCCTACAATGAGCAGTTCTTC.

V is TRBV7-3 and J is TRBJ2-1; a possible D gene is TRBD2 (5 bases). Germline V gives CDR1 SGHTA, CDR2 FQGTGA. The CDR3 runs 13 residues. The V and J ends lost 4 bases and 5 bases respectively, with 9 bases between them. The CDR3 DNA follows: TGTGCCAGCAGCTGGGCGGGCCACAATGAGCAGTTCTTC. This sequence encodes CASSWAGHNEQFF.

The V and J genes are TRBV10-3 and TRBJ1-4, with TRBD1 matching over 7 bases. The CDR3 consists of 15 residues. V lost 9 bases to trimming and J lost 5 bases; unmatched junction nucleotides: 12. Germline CDR1 and CDR2: ENHRY and SYGVKD. Here the CDR3 DNA reads TGTGCCATTCGGGACCGACAGGGCACGAATGAAAAACTGTTTTTT. Amino acid sequence: CAIRDRQGTNEKLFF.

The table lists this clone with a few counts. The rearrangement links TRBV19 to TRBJ2-7, with 8 bases identical to TRBD2. The CDR3 has 17 residues. The J segment lost 1 base and the V segment lost 2 bases, leaving 10 bases of the junction unmatched. Germline values: CDR1 LNHDA, CDR2 SQIVND (reference sequence). This CDR3 reads CASSIPAGGPASYEQYF. As DNA, the CDR3 is TGTGCCAGTAGTATACCGGCGGGAGGACCAGCGTCCTACGAGCAGTACTTC.

The chain recombines TRBV5-4 with TRBJ1-2; 7 positions match TRBD1. The germline CDR1 and CDR2 sequences are SGHNT and YYREEE (reference sequence). The junction had 6 bases not matched to a gene; V was cut back by 2 bases and J by 8 bases. The length of the CDR3 is 13 residues. CDR3 bases: TGTGCCAGCAGCTTCCGAGGGGGCTTGGGCTACACCTTC. Its translation: CASSFRGGLGYTF. Together with reference TRBV5-4 and TRBJ1-2, the CDR3 gives the full variable domain: ETGVTQSPTHLIKTRGQQVTLRCSSQSGHNTVSWYQQALGQGPQFIFQYYREEENGRGNFPPRFSGLQFPNYSSELNVNALELDDSALYLCASSFRGGLGYTFGSGTRLTVV.

The chain couples TRBV6-5 to TRBJ1-2, with no clear D. V lost 4 bases to trimming and J lost 1 base, with 13 bases between them. Germline-derived CDR1 and CDR2 are MNHEY and SVGAGI. CDR3 length equals 15 residues. The CDR3 bases are TGTGCCAGCAGTTCCCCGCAAGGAAATAACTATGGCTACACCTTC. This translates into CASSSPQGNNYGYTF.

Written as DNA, the CDR3 is TGTGCCAGCAGCTTAGTGGGAGTGACTAGCGGGATTCGCTCCTACGAGCAGTACTTC. Its protein is CASSLVGVTSGIRSYEQYF. The genes are TRBV7-9 and TRBJ2-7; 11 bases are shared with TRBD2. CDR1 and CDR2 from the germline V gene are SEHNR and FQNEAQ (reference sequence). CDR3 length: 19 amino acids. V dropped 1 base and J dropped 0; count of bases not matched to a gene: 11.

The chain combines TRBV30 with TRBJ2-7, with a weak D call TRBD2 (6 bases). Trimming removed 0 bases from V and 2 bases from J, with 8 bases in between. CDR3 length equals 13 residues. Per germline, CDR1 GTSNPN and CDR2 SVGIG (reference sequence). The CDR3 DNA is TGTGCCTGGAGTGTACGGACTACCTACGAGCAGTACTTC. Translated: CAWSVRTTYEQYF.

The chain uses TRBV6-5 and TRBJ1-4, with 8 bases aligning to TRBD1. In germline, CDR1 is MNHEY, CDR2 SVGAGI. The CDR3 runs 15 residues. V shed 6 bases, J shed 2 bases, and the junction held 5 bases outside the gene matches. The CDR3 coding sequence is TGTGCCAGCAGCCGAAGACAGGGGACTAATGAAAAACTGTTTTTT. Translating it yields CASSRRQGTNEKLFF.

V and J are TRBV5-4 and TRBJ2-3, with TRBD2 identical over 11 bases. The length of the CDR3 is 15 residues. Per the germline V gene, CDR1 is SGHNT and CDR2 is YYREEE (reference sequence). The V segment lost 5 bases and the J segment 3 bases; nucleotides outside the gene matches: 5. The CDR3 sequence: CASRRGLAETDTQYF. CDR3 sequence (DNA): TGTGCCAGCAGGCGGGGACTAGCGGAAACAGATACGCAGTATTTT. The full variable domain, completed using reference TRBV5-4 and TRBJ2-3, is ETGVTQSPTHLIKTRGQQVTLRCSSQSGHNTVSWYQQALGQGPQFIFQYYREEENGRGNFPPRFSGLQFPNYSSELNVNALELDDSALYLCASRRGLAETDTQYFGPGTRLTVL.

This clone was detected only once. The V gene is TRBV6-4, the J gene TRBJ2-3; D is ambiguous. The length of the CDR3 is 14 residues. Germline loops: CDR1 MRHNA, CDR2 SNTAGT. The germline V and J ends were trimmed by 3 bases and 0 bases, with 7 bases remaining between them. This CDR3 reads CASSEGLSTDTQYF. CDR3 DNA: TGTGCCAGCAGTGAAGGTCTTAGCACAGATACGCAGTATTTT.